The sequence of this T cell receptor (beta chain) was determined in a study of blood T cell repertoires in COVID-19. Background on the study: The origin of the acute and convalescent COVID-19 samples was the United States, Italy and Spain.

This CDR3 spans 16 amino acids. V was pared by 4 bases and J by 5 bases, with 17 bases between. In germline, CDR1 is MNHNS, CDR2 SASEGT. Libraries were prepared by immunoSEQ multiplex PCR; TCRdb keeps only in-frame clonotypes and omits some of them. The sample shows about 69,000 clones, over 70% of them seen only once. Sequencing input: peripheral blood. The J gene is TRBJ1-4, the V gene TRBV6-1, with D perhaps TRBD1 (6 bases). The receptor was isolated from a man aged 60-69 years with acute or convalescent COVID-19. The CDR3: CASSVENWTENEKLFF. DNA for the CDR3: TGTGCCAGCAGTGTAGAAAATTGGACAGAAAATGAAAAACTGTTTTTT.